This T cell receptor (beta chain) was documented in a study of memory CD8 T cells in hepatitis C reinfection. This CDR3 has 18 residues. Time point described: pre-reinfection, 55 to 20 weeks before reinfection detection. TCR sequencing was done directly ex vivo on sorted cells, without expansion in vitro. Libraries were prepared by immunoSEQ multiplex PCR; TCRdb keeps only in-frame clonotypes and omits some of them. The data show tens of thousands of clones, about nine tenths seen once. The V call is TRBV21-1, the J call TRBJ1-3; TRBD1 is the table's D call and was not checked against the DNA. TRBV21-1 is a pseudogene. Sequences were obtained from naive CD8+ T cells sorted from blood. The receptor comes from a man aged 18 to 30 with hepatitis C virus infection. The CDR3 DNA sequence: TGTGCCAGCAGCAAAAGGATCCAGGGTAACTTCTCTGGAAACACCATATATTTT. It yields the protein CASSKRIQGNFSGNTIYF.